Below are 6 T cell receptor beta chains sequenced from a single sample in a study of blood T cell repertoires in COVID-19. The table came from immunoSEQ multiplex PCR; TCRdb's copy has only in-frame clones and leaves some out. Among 270,000 or so clones listed, around nine tenths were seen once. Source material: peripheral blood. All receptors derive from a man aged 35-49 years with active or convalescent COVID-19.

The rearrangement uses TRBV19 and TRBJ1-1, with D tentatively TRBD1 (6 bases). Germline values: CDR1 LNHDA, CDR2 SQIVND (reference sequence). Trimming cost V 4 bases and J 6 bases, with 15 bases left between them. This CDR3 has 14 amino acids. The CDR3 region is CASSNPGGLPEAFF. The CDR3, as DNA: TGTGCCAGTAGTAACCCGGGGGGGCTACCTGAAGCTTTCTTT.

The rearrangement uses TRBV5-6 and TRBJ2-4; D gene uncertain. The CDR3 is 14 residues long. Germline V gene sequence: CDR1 SGHDT, CDR2 YYEEEE. V was pared by 0 bases and J by 1 base, with 5 bases between. The CDR3 DNA is TGTGCCAGCAGCTTGGCCTCCGCCAAAAACATTCAGTACTTC. Its protein product is CASSLASAKNIQYF.

The chain is built from TRBV5-1 and TRBJ2-7; 7 positions agree with TRBD2. J lost 1 base, V lost 0 bases, and 4 bases had no gene match. The germline V gene encodes CDR1 SGHRS and CDR2 YFSETQ. The CDR3 has 15 residues. The CDR3 is CASSLVGSGSYEQYF. For the CDR3, the DNA is TGCGCCAGCAGCTTGGTGGGTAGCGGGTCCTACGAGCAGTACTTC.

In its sample, this clone was seen a few times. The V call is TRBV6-4, the J call TRBJ2-1; no firm D call. The CDR3 is 15 residues long. Trimming cost V 2 bases and J 13 bases, with 21 bases left between them. Germline loops: CDR1 MRHNA, CDR2 SNTAGT. CDR3 DNA sequence: TGTGCCAGCAGTGACAAGGCTAGTTTCGCGAACCCACAGTTCTTC. It translates to CASSDKASFANPQFF.

The rearrangement links TRBV4-1 to TRBJ2-5, with D possibly being TRBD1 (5 bases). Trimming left V 1 base short and J 4 bases short, with 13 bases between. Germline loops: CDR1 MGHRA, CDR2 YSYEKL. This CDR3 is 15 amino acids long. The CDR3 loop reads CASSQVRDRLETQYF. The CDR3 DNA follows: TGCGCCAGCAGCCAAGTACGAGACAGACTAGAGACCCAGTACTTC.

This sequence joins TRBV7-9 and TRBJ1-3, with D perhaps matching TRBD1 (5 bases). Per the germline V gene, CDR1 is SEHNR and CDR2 is FQNEAQ (reference sequence). V gave up 4 bases and J gave up 4 bases, with 8 bases separating them. The CDR3 runs 13 residues. The CDR3 loop is CASSSGLGNTIYF. CDR3 in DNA: TGTGCCAGCAGCTCGGGACTGGGAAACACCATATATTTT. Combining the CDR3 with reference TRBV7-9 and TRBJ1-3 gives the whole variable domain DTGVSQNPRHKITKRGQNVTFRCDPISEHNRLYWYRQTLGQGPEFLTYFQNEAQLEKSRLLSDRFSAERPKGSFSTLEIQRTEQGDSAMYLCASSSGLGNTIYFGEGSWLTVV.